The source of this T cell receptor beta chain is a study of control samples from healthy donors and cancer patients. The method was immunoSEQ multiplex PCR; TCRdb's version includes in-frame clones alone and lacks a portion of them. This sample yields fewer than 200,000 clones, of which roughly nine tenths are seen a single time; just over 1.4% belongs to the top ten. This CDR3 is built from 12 residues. Deletions cut 1 base from V and 4 bases from J, with 2 bases between. In germline, CDR1 is MDHEN, CDR2 SYDVKM. In regard to this clone: Other nucleotide sequences in the sample specify the same CDR3.

Sequences were obtained from blood. The chain joins TRBV28 to TRBJ2-1; D unclear. The receptor's source is a man aged 25-45 years in good health. The CDR3 coding sequence is TGTGCCAGCAGTTTATCATACAATGAGCAGTTCTTC. Translated: CASSLSYNEQFF.